Shown below are 17 T cell receptor beta chains from a single sample sequenced in a study of T cell changes during pregnancy in multiple sclerosis. Here immunoSEQ multiplex PCR was the method, and the copy in TCRdb shows in-frame clones only, minus some. The data hold more than 65,000 clones, with roughly 88% observed a single time. The specimen was peripheral blood, collected after pregnancy. The receptors here all came from a female donor in good health, enrolled as a control in a pregnancy study.

V usage is TRBV7-2 and J usage is TRBJ1-1; 10 bases line up with TRBD1. In germline, CDR1 is SGHTA, CDR2 FQGNSA. The CDR3 is 14 residues long. V lost 5 bases to trimming and J lost 5 bases; unmatched junction nucleotides: 5. The CDR3 region is CASSQVGQGTEAFF. In DNA form, the CDR3 reads TGTGCCAGCAGCCAAGTGGGACAGGGGACTGAAGCTTTCTTT.

The sample holds one count of this clone. V is TRBV30 and J is TRBJ2-7, with D perhaps matching TRBD2 (5 bases). Germline CDR1 GTSNPN, CDR2 SVGIG (reference sequence). With 5 bases removed from V and 0 bases from J, the gap between germline ends came to 11 bases. The CDR3 is 13 residues long. Here the CDR3 reads CAWSTGSSYEQYF. DNA of the CDR3: TGTGCCTGGTCGACGGGAAGCTCCTACGAGCAGTACTTC.

The gene calls are TRBV18 and TRBJ2-5; tentatively, D is TRBD2 (5 bases). CDR1 is KGHSH and CDR2 is LQKENI in the germline V gene. The V end was cut by 4 bases, the J end by 5 bases, with 11 bases between. The CDR3 extends over 13 amino acids. CDR3 nucleotides: TGTGCCAGCTCACGAAAGACGGGGGAGACCCAGTACTTC. It yields the protein CASSRKTGETQYF.

The chain uses TRBV4-3 and TRBJ2-3, with a weak D call TRBD2 (5 bases). This CDR3 has 16 residues. Germline CDR1 LGHNA, CDR2 YSLEER. V was shortened by 0 bases and J by 2 bases, with 12 bases between the two germline ends. CDR3: CASSQDPLAHTDTQYF. CDR3 DNA sequence: TGCGCCAGCAGCCAAGATCCGCTAGCCCACACAGATACGCAGTATTTT.

This chain connects TRBV6-1 to TRBJ1-5; D might be TRBD1 (6 bases). Germline CDR1 MNHNS, CDR2 SASEGT. Trimming removed 6 bases at V and 7 bases at J, with 19 bases between. This CDR3 spans 15 amino acids. CDR3 region: CASRETGFGGQPQHF. The CDR3 coding sequence is TGTGCCAGCAGAGAAACAGGGTTCGGGGGGCAGCCCCAGCATTTT.

In this sample, this clone turned up once. CDR3 nucleotide sequence: TGTGCCAGCAGGGACGGGGCCTACGAGCAGTACTTC. It codes for CASRDGAYEQYF. The genes are TRBV25-1 and TRBJ2-7, with D perhaps matching TRBD2 (5 bases). The CDR3 length is 12 residues. Looked up from germline, CDR1 is MGHDK and CDR2 is SYGVNS. Trimming took 6 bases from V and 2 from J, leaving 8 bases between them.

The chain couples TRBV21-1 to TRBJ2-7; TRBD2 is the table's D call and was not checked against the DNA. TRBV21-1 represents a pseudogene. The CDR3 has 17 residues. The CDR3 is CASSKNRSPRVTYEQYF. In DNA, the CDR3 is TGTGCCAGCAGCAAAAATAGGTCACCGAGGGTTACCTACGAGCAGTACTTC.

The chain employs TRBV6-4 and TRBJ2-5; D gene uncertain. The CDR3 runs 13 residues. V lost 5 bases and J 2 bases, leaving 9 bases between the germline ends. Looked up from germline, CDR1 is MRHNA and CDR2 is SNTAGT. The CDR3 spells CASSMAEQETQYF. The CDR3 DNA sequence: TGTGCCAGCAGTATGGCAGAACAAGAGACCCAGTACTTC.

The rearrangement links TRBV5-6 to TRBJ2-2, with 14 bases fitting TRBD2. After removal of 4 bases from V and 6 bases from J, the junction contained 11 bases not matched to a gene. CDR3 length: 18 residues. Germline CDR1 is SGHDT and CDR2 is YYEEEE. The CDR3 DNA sequence: TGTGCCAGCAGCGCCGGGACTAGCGGGAGAGGGGGGGCCGGGGAGCTGTTTTTT. Protein sequence: CASSAGTSGRGGAGELFF. Looking up the rest from reference TRBV5-6 and TRBJ2-2 gives the full variable domain: DAGVTQSPTHLIKTRGQQVTLRCSPKSGHDTVSWYQQALGQGPQFIFQYYEEEERQRGNFPDRFSGHQFPNYSSELNVNALLLGDSALYLCASSAGTSGRGGAGELFFGEGSRLTVL.

The chain carries TRBV7-2 and TRBJ2-1, with TRBD2 identical over 11 bases. J was trimmed by 4 bases and V by 5 bases; bases with no gene match: 7. From germline, CDR1 is SGHTA and CDR2 FQGNSA. The CDR3 is 16 amino acids. CDR3: CASSRGRLAGYNEQFF. As DNA, the CDR3 is TGTGCCAGCAGCCGGGGGAGACTAGCGGGGTACAATGAGCAGTTCTTC.

This chain links TRBV27 with TRBJ2-1; tentative D call: TRBD2 (6 bases). Germline loops: CDR1 MNHEY, CDR2 SMNVEV (reference sequence). V was shortened by 6 bases and J by 2 bases, with 14 bases between the two germline ends. This CDR3 is built from 15 residues. The CDR3 sequence: CASRRGAGTYNEQFF. The DNA of the CDR3 is TGTGCCAGCAGACGAGGGGCGGGGACCTACAATGAGCAGTTCTTC.

V gene TRBV4-3 combines with J gene TRBJ1-5; D unclear. CDR1 and CDR2 from the germline V gene are LGHNA and YSLEER. The CDR3 length is 13 residues. V dropped 1 base and J dropped 9 bases, with 10 bases sitting between them. CDR3: CASSQGALGPQHF. The CDR3 DNA reads as TGCGCCAGCAGCCAAGGGGCCTTAGGGCCCCAGCATTTT.

The rearrangement links TRBV4-3 to TRBJ2-3; 8 positions match TRBD2. There are 15 residues in the CDR3. V shed 0 bases, J shed 5 bases, and the junction held 4 bases outside the gene matches. The germline gives CDR1 LGHNA, CDR2 YSLEER. CDR3 region: CASSQEGRGVDTQYF. In DNA, the CDR3 is TGCGCCAGCAGCCAAGAGGGGCGGGGGGTAGATACGCAGTATTTT.

The chain couples TRBV10-3 to TRBJ1-2, with D unclear. V shed 2 bases and J shed 8 bases, with 15 bases lying between them. The CDR3 covers 14 residues. Germline V lookup: CDR1 ENHRY, CDR2 SYGVKD. CDR3: CAISEAGPIKGYTF. The DNA for the CDR3 is TGTGCCATCAGTGAGGCCGGTCCTATTAAGGGCTACACCTTC.

On this clone: This same CDR3 is encoded by further DNA sequences in the sample. The rearrangement links TRBV7-2 to TRBJ1-3, with D tentatively TRBD1 (5 bases). Germline CDR1 is SGHTA and CDR2 is FQGNSA. The V and J ends lost 1 base and 3 bases respectively, with 10 bases between them. The length of the CDR3 is 15 residues. The CDR3 bases are TGTGCCAGCAGCTTAGTAGCCGGGGGTGGAAACACCATATATTTT. Amino acids: CASSLVAGGGNTIYF. Full variable domain (outside the CDR3, taken from reference TRBV7-2 and TRBJ1-3): GAGVSQSPSNKVTEKGKDVELRCDPISGHTALYWYRQSLGQGLEFLIYFQGNSAPDKSGLPSDRFSAERTGGSVSTLTIQRTQQEDSAVYLCASSLVAGGGNTIYFGEGSWLTVV.

J is TRBJ1-6 and V is TRBV11-2; 11 positions agree with TRBD1. Looked up from germline, CDR1 is SGHAT and CDR2 is FQNNGV. V trimming: 4 bases; J trimming: 11 bases; junction bases outside the gene matches: 10. This CDR3 is built from 16 residues. The CDR3, as DNA: TGTGCCAGCAGCTCGTTGGTGGGGACAGGGGGTACACCCCTCCACTTT. The encoded protein is CASSSLVGTGGTPLHF.

This clone was seen a single time. The rearrangement joins TRBV7-2 to TRBJ2-3; 10 bases agree with TRBD1. With 5 bases clipped from V and 0 bases from J, the junction kept 2 bases outside the gene matches. Germline V lookup: CDR1 SGHTA, CDR2 FQGNSA. The CDR3 has 15 residues. The CDR3 DNA is TGTGCCAGCAGCCAGGGACAGGGGAGCACAGATACGCAGTATTTT. This translates into CASSQGQGSTDTQYF.